A selection of T cell receptor beta chains follows, all from one sample in a study of blood T cell repertoires in COVID-19. The data were produced by immunoSEQ multiplex PCR, yet TCRdb's version contains in-frame clones alone and is incomplete. The sample includes about 330,000 clones, about 90% of them seen just once. The sample was PBMCs or T cells enriched from blood (not recorded which). Receptors originate from a man between 25 and 39 years old who had recovered from COVID-19. CDR3s include the opening cysteine and the closing phenylalanine or tryptophan. The order of the fields is V gene, D gene, J gene, clone size, CDR3 DNA, CDR3 protein. The D gene is left open where the match is weak. The size of a clone is reported for some rows only, either as once, few or many, or as a class for expanded clones.

TRBV5-1,TRBD1,TRBJ1-6,once,TGCGCCAGCAGCCTCGGACAGGGGTATAATTCACCCCTCCACTTT,CASSLGQGYNSPLHF
TRBV7-9,-,TRBJ1-1,once,TGTGCCAGCAGCGTCTTTCCAGGGAAGGCGGACACTGAAGCTTTCTTT,CASSVFPGKADTEAFF
TRBV4-1,-,TRBJ2-5,-,TGCGCCAGCAGCCAAGAAGAGAGGGGGTTCGGAGAGACCCAGTACTTC,CASSQEERGFGETQYF
TRBV7-2,TRBD1,TRBJ1-1,once,TGTGCCAGCAGGACCGGGACAGGGGCCACTGAAGCTTTCTTT,CASRTGTGATEAFF
TRBV5-6,-,TRBJ2-5,-,TGTGCCAGCAGCGGGAGCGTCTGGCAGGTCGAAGAGACCCAGTACTTC,CASSGSVWQVEETQYF
TRBV19,-,TRBJ2-7,-,TGTGCCAGTAGTATATCCCCCTCGACAACCTACGAGCAGTACTTC,CASSISPSTTYEQYF
TRBV5-1,TRBD1,TRBJ1-4,-,TGCGCCAGCAGCTTGGCGACGACAGGGGCAAGACTGTTTTTT,CASSLATTGARLFF
TRBV7-7,-,TRBJ1-3,once,TGTGCCAGCAGCTTAGATGGTCCGAGCTCTGGAAACACCATATATTTT,CASSLDGPSSGNTIYF
TRBV5-5,-,TRBJ1-2,-,TGTGCCAGCAGCACCGGTCCCGGCGGCGAGTATGGCTACACCTTC,CASSTGPGGEYGYTF
TRBV9,-,TRBJ1-2,once,TGTGCCAGCAGCCCAGGACAGTCCTATTATGGCTACACCTTC,CASSPGQSYYGYTF
TRBV7-9,TRBD1,TRBJ1-1,-,TGTGCCAGCAGCTTATGGACAGGGCGGAAGACTGAAGCTTTCTTT,CASSLWTGRKTEAFF
TRBV5-4,TRBD2,TRBJ2-3,-,TGTGCCAGCAGCTTTCCTTCCGGGGGGGCAGATACGCAGTATTTT,CASSFPSGGADTQYF
TRBV5-1,TRBD1,TRBJ2-2,-,TGCGCCAGCAGCTTGTTGGGACAGGGTGGCACCGGGGAGCTGTTTTTT,CASSLLGQGGTGELFF
TRBV18,-,TRBJ2-7,-,TGTGCCAGCTCACCACTCTTTCGCACTAACGACTACGAGCAGTACTTC,CASSPLFRTNDYEQYF
TRBV5-1,TRBD1,TRBJ1-1,-,TGCGCCAGCAGCTACGGAGGACAGGACAACACTGAAGCTTTCTTT,CASSYGGQDNTEAFF
TRBV5-1,-,TRBJ2-1,-,TGCGCCAGCAGCTTGGCCCCCGGCGGGTTAAGCAATGAGCAGTTCTTC,CASSLAPGGLSNEQFF
TRBV28,TRBD1,TRBJ1-4,once,TGTGCCAGCGGAGGAGAGGGACAGATTAATGAAAAACTGTTTTTT,CASGGEGQINEKLFF
TRBV30,TRBD1,TRBJ1-4,few,TGTGCCTGGAACCAGGGGGATAGGGAAAAACTGTTTTTT,CAWNQGDREKLFF
TRBV6-5,-,TRBJ2-1,-,TGTGCCAGCACCAAAAGGGCAGGGGTGGGCAATGAGCAGTTCTTC,CASTKRAGVGNEQFF
TRBV19,TRBD1,TRBJ1-5,-,TGTGCCAGTAGATTCCTCGGACAGGGCATTCAGCCCCAGCATTTT,CASRFLGQGIQPQHF
TRBV3-1/TRBV3-2,-,TRBJ2-5,-,TGTGCCAGCAGCCAAGGGGTTAGCGGTTATCAAAGAGAGACCCAGTACTTC,CASSQGVSGYQRETQYF
TRBV12-3/TRBV12-4,-,TRBJ2-3,-,TGTGCCAGCAGTTTGACTCGTTATACGCAGTATTTT,CASSLTRYTQYF
TRBV11-2,-,TRBJ1-4,-,TGTGCCAGCAGCTTAGGTATGACTGCGGAAAAACTGTTTTTT,CASSLGMTAEKLFF
TRBV7-9,-,TRBJ1-1,-,TGTGCCAGCAGGTACGACAGTGCCACTGAAGCTTTCTTT,CASRYDSATEAFF
TRBV10-1,-,TRBJ1-2,-,TGCGCCAGCAGTTCTGGGACATCGTATGGCTACACCTTC,CASSSGTSYGYTF
TRBV2,TRBD1,TRBJ1-2,-,TGTGCCAGCAGCAACTTGGGGACAGGGATAGGCTACACCTTC,CASSNLGTGIGYTF
TRBV5-1,-,TRBJ2-5,-,TGCGCCAGCAGCTTGGCCTACCTTTATGAGACCCAGTACTTC,CASSLAYLYETQYF
TRBV12-3/TRBV12-4,-,TRBJ1-2,-,TGTGCCAGCACTCAGAGTGTCCAGAGGGGCTACACCTTC,CASTQSVQRGYTF
TRBV10-3,TRBD2,TRBJ2-7,-,TGTGCCATCAGTGAAGCGGGGGGGACCTACGAGCAGTACTTC,CAISEAGGTYEQYF
TRBV6-1,-,TRBJ1-1,-,TGTGCCAGCAGTGAACGGCCGGGCACTGAAGCTTTCTTT,CASSERPGTEAFF
TRBV28,TRBD2,TRBJ2-6,-,TGTGCCAGCAGCCACCCCCTCGGGAGGGGGGCCAACGTCCTGACTTTC,CASSHPLGRGANVLTF
TRBV5-4,TRBD2,TRBJ2-1,once,TGTGCCAGCAGCTTGATCGGACTAGCGGGGCATGAGCAGTTCTTC,CASSLIGLAGHEQFF
TRBV10-3,TRBD1,TRBJ1-2,-,TGTGCCATCAGTGAGTCGGGGGGGACAGGTGATCAAAATGGCTACACCTTC,CAISESGGTGDQNGYTF
TRBV7-8,TRBD2,TRBJ2-3,-,TGTGCCAGCAGCTTAGTAGTAGGCGGGGGGATATCAGATACGCAGTATTTT,CASSLVVGGGISDTQYF
TRBV24-1,TRBD1,TRBJ2-2,-,TGTGCCACCAGTGACCCGGGACAGGGGGCCACCGGGGAGCTGTTTTTT,CATSDPGQGATGELFF
TRBV9,TRBD1,TRBJ2-3,-,TGTGCCAGCAGCCCCTCAACAGGGGTCTCAGATACGCAGTATTTT,CASSPSTGVSDTQYF
TRBV4-1,TRBD1,TRBJ1-5,-,TGCGCCAGCAGCCACCACCGTGGACAGGGCAATCAGCCCCAGCATTTT,CASSHHRGQGNQPQHF
TRBV7-3,-,TRBJ2-7,-,TGTGCCAGCAGCTTAGCCAGCCCTAGCGAGCAGTACTTC,CASSLASPSEQYF
TRBV27,-,TRBJ2-7,-,TGTGCCAGCAGTCAGGGGCTATATTTAAGCTCCTACGAGCAGTACTTC,CASSQGLYLSSYEQYF
TRBV6-5,-,TRBJ1-1,few,TGTGCCAGCAGCGGGTTCACTGAAGCTTTCTTT,CASSGFTEAFF
TRBV7-2,-,TRBJ2-5,-,TGTGCCAGCAGCTCCTCCGGTCGGGAGACCCAGTACTTC,CASSSSGRETQYF